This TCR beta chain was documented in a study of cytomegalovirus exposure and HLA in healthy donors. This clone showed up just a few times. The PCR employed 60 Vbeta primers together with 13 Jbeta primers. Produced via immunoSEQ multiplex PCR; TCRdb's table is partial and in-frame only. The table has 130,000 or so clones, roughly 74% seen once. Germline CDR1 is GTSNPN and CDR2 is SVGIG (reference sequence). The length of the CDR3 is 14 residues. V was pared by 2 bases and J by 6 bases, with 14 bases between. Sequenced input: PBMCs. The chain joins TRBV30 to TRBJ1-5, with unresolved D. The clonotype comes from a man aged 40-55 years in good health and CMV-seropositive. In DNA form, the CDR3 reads TGTGCCTGGAGTATCGGAGTCGGCCCTCAGCCCCAGCATTTT. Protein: CAWSIGVGPQPQHF.